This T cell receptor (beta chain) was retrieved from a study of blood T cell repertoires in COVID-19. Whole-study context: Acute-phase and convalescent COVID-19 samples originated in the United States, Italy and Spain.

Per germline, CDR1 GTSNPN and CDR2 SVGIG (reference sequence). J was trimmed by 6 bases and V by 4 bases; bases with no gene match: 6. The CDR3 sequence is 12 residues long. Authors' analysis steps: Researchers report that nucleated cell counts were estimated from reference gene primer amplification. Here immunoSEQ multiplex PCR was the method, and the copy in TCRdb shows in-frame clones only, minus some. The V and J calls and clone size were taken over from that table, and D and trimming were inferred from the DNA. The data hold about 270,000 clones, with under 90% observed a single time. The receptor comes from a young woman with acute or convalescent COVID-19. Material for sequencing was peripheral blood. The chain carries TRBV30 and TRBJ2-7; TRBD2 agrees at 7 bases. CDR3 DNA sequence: TGTGCCTGGACCTCGGGCGGGAGCGAGCAGTACTTC. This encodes CAWTSGGSEQYF.